This T cell receptor (beta chain) is from a study of regulatory T cells in long-lasting Graves disease. This clonotype showed up many times. Antigen specificity is unknown. Whole-study findings and limits: Among persistent patients, a larger number of public clonotypes were shared (over 2,500) than among newly diagnosed patients (under 1,000). TCR diversity was lower in persistent than newly diagnosed Graves' disease.

The time point: newly diagnosed GD, antithyroid drugs for less than 3 months. Following extraction of RNA from PBMCs, that RNA was used to make the TCR library. Building of the TCR beta libraries involved iRepertoire HTBI primers and Arm-PCR of CDR3 regions. TCRdb passed the multiplex PCR reads through MiXCR, listing each CDR3 protein once. Among 350,000 to 550,000 distinct CDR3 sequences listed, around 15% were seen once. Looked up from germline, CDR1 is MDHEN and CDR2 is SYDVKM. The CDR3 runs to 12 residues. Trimming removed 3 bases from V and 4 bases from J, with 6 bases in between. A further study also used this sample, focusing on T cells in Graves' hyperthyroidism and ophthalmopathy. From that report: Researchers barred patients who had uncontrolled infection, other autoimmune disease, pregnancy or lactation. Most thyroid clonotypes expanded above 0.001 were also detected in blood.

The genes are TRBV28 and TRBJ1-2, with unresolved D. The receptor was isolated from a woman aged 45 to 65 with Graves disease. This sample comprised peripheral blood mononuclear cells (PBMCs), obtained at new diagnosis, from a patient treated with antithyroid drugs. This chain's CDR3 is CASSFLGYGYTF. The CDR3 bases are TGTGCCAGCAGTTTTCTGGGCTATGGCTACACCTTC.